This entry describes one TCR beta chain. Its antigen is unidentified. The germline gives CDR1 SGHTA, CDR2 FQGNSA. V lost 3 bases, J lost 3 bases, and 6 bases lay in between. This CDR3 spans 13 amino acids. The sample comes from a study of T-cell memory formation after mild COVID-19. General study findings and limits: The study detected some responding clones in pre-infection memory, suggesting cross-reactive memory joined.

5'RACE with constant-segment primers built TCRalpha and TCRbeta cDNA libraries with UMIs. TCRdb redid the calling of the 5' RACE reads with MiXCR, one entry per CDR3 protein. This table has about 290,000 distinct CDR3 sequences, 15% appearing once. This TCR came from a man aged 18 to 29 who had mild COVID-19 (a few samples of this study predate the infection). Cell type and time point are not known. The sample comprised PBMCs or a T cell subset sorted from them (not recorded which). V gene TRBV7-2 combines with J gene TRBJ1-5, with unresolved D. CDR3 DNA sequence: TGTGCCAGCAGCTTTTCCAACAATCAGCCCCAGCATTTT. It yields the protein CASSFSNNQPQHF.